This T cell receptor beta chain derives from a study of somatic mutations in cytotoxic T cells in rheumatoid arthritis. The wider study: Patient blood (under 33 ml EDTA) was drawn right after diagnosis, before any treatment.

Deletions cut 2 bases from V and 8 bases from J, with 16 bases between. The CDR3 length is 15 residues. Germline V gene sequence: CDR1 MNHEY, CDR2 SVGAGI. Positive magnetic bead selection isolated CD4+ and CD8+ cells, and flow cytometry checked purity. The protocol was immunoSEQ multiplex PCR, while the TCRdb copy is restricted to in-frame clones and leaves out a portion. The sample has about 6,300 clones, 60% to 80% seen once. The sequences come from CD8+ T cells sorted from blood, collected at a follow-up visit. The receptor was derived from a woman in her sixties or seventies with rheumatoid arthritis. The chain has TRBV6-5 and TRBJ1-3; perhaps TRBD1 as D (5 bases). The CDR3 sequence is CASSYAPGGRDTIYF. CDR3 bases: TGTGCCAGCAGTTACGCCCCGGGAGGCAGGGACACCATATATTTT.